These 27 T cell receptor beta chains were sequenced from one sample in a study of shared clonotypes between healthy human individuals. CD45RO-negative cells were positively selected for CCR7, leaving out terminally differentiated effector memory CD45RA+ cells. This table comes from immunoSEQ multiplex PCR, and its TCRdb copy is limited to in-frame clones, with some not included. This table has about 2.1 million clones, under 95% appearing once. The sample was naive CD8+ T cells from PBMCs. The source of these receptors is a man aged 18 to 29 in good health. Some clones in this sample may be carry-over from other donors' samples.

This chain's CDR3 is CASSLGGNGNTEAFF. The CDR3 nucleotides are TGTGCCAGCAGTCTTGGAGGGAACGGGAACACTGAAGCTTTCTTT. V gene TRBV6-1 combines with J gene TRBJ1-1; no clear D gene. Deletions cut 5 bases from V and 1 base from J, with 14 bases between. The germline CDR1 and CDR2 sequences are MNHNS and SASEGT. The CDR3 is 15 residues long.

This chain connects TRBV5-1 to TRBJ1-1, with D perhaps matching TRBD1 (5 bases). Germline V CDR1 and CDR2: SGHRS, YFSETQ. The CDR3 covers 14 residues. The V gene lost 0 bases and the J gene lost 3 bases, with 9 bases spanning the gap. The CDR3 nucleotides read TGCGCCAGCAGCTTGGGCGACAGAGACACTGAAGCTTTCTTT. It specifies CASSLGDRDTEAFF.

This sequence joins TRBV10-3 and TRBJ1-5, with a possible D match to TRBD1 (5 bases). The V and J ends lost 0 bases and 3 bases respectively, with 12 bases between them. The CDR3 runs 16 residues. The germline gives CDR1 ENHRY, CDR2 SYGVKD. For the CDR3, the DNA is TGTGCCATCAGTGAGTCCCGGGACGAATACAATCAGCCCCAGCATTTT. Its protein is CAISESRDEYNQPQHF.

The chain employs TRBV28 and TRBJ2-7; D remains unclear. The V end was cut by 2 bases, the J end by 8 bases, with 13 bases between. This CDR3 contains 13 residues. Germline CDR1 and CDR2: MDHEN and SYDVKM. This CDR3 is CASSLGQVDQQYF. The CDR3 DNA follows: TGTGCCAGCAGTTTAGGGCAGGTGGACCAGCAGTACTTC.

This sequence joins TRBV29-1 and TRBJ2-7; D is unclear. The CDR3 runs 12 residues. Looked up from germline, CDR1 is SQVTM and CDR2 is ANQGSEA. With 3 bases removed from V and 6 bases from J, the gap between germline ends came to 12 bases. The CDR3 region is CSVEVWSLEQYF. The CDR3 bases are TGCAGCGTTGAGGTTTGGTCTCTCGAGCAGTACTTC.

This chain links TRBV27 with TRBJ1-2; D is undetermined. Looked up from germline, CDR1 is MNHEY and CDR2 is SMNVEV (reference sequence). CDR3 length equals 11 residues. The V end was cut by 2 bases, the J end by 5 bases, with 3 bases between. CDR3 DNA sequence: TGTGCCAGCAGTTTAGGATATGGCTACACCTTC. As protein: CASSLGYGYTF.

The CDR3 protein is CSVGGRVRNVYEQYF. CDR3 coding DNA: TGCAGCGTTGGAGGAAGGGTCCGGAATGTCTACGAGCAGTACTTC. The chain recombines TRBV29-1 with TRBJ2-5; no clear D gene. The J call may be faulty, since TRBJ2-7 better matches the DNA end. Germline CDR1 and CDR2: SQVTM and ANQGSEA. This CDR3 comprises 15 residues.

J is TRBJ1-1 and V is TRBV6-1; TRBD1 agrees at 9 bases. Germline assignment: CDR1 MNHNS and CDR2 SASEGT. This CDR3 region has 13 residues. V was clipped by 8 bases and J by 8 bases; unmatched bases: 9. CDR3 residues: CASADRGGPEAFF. CDR3 sequence (DNA): TGTGCCAGCGCAGACAGGGGGGGACCAGAAGCTTTCTTT.

The V call is TRBV7-2, the J call TRBJ2-3, with D hard to call. Germline loops: CDR1 SGHTA, CDR2 FQGNSA. The CDR3 spans 13 residues. Trimming shortened V by 5 bases and J by 3 bases, and 9 bases separated the two germline ends. The CDR3: CASSPGRTDTQYF. In DNA, the CDR3 is TGTGCCAGCAGCCCGGGTCGGACAGATACGCAGTATTTT.

This clone appeared once. The genes are TRBV9 and TRBJ1-5; perhaps TRBD1 as D (6 bases). The germline V and J ends were trimmed by 2 bases and 3 bases, with 12 bases remaining between them. The CDR3 spans 15 residues. The germline gives CDR1 SGDLS, CDR2 YYNGEE. CDR3 nucleotides: TGTGCCAGCAGCGTTGGAGGACAGAACAATCAGCCCCAGCATTTT. It is translated as CASSVGGQNNQPQHF.

This chain joins TRBV6-6 and TRBJ2-3; either TRBD1 or TRBD2 may fit D (5 bases each). The CDR3 loop spans 16 amino acids. The V gene lost 5 bases and the J gene lost 4 bases, with 19 bases spanning the gap. Per the germline V gene, CDR1 is MNHNY and CDR2 is SVGAGI (reference sequence). CDR3 amino acids: CASSTERGVGADTQYF. CDR3 nucleotides: TGTGCCAGCAGTACCGAGAGGGGCGTGGGGGCAGATACGCAGTATTTT.

The gene calls are TRBV7-9 and TRBJ2-7, with unresolved D. CDR3 length: 14 residues. The V gene's germline CDR1 is SEHNR and CDR2 FQNEAQ (reference sequence). The ends were cut back, 1 base at V and 0 bases at J, with 7 bases in the middle. The CDR3 protein is CASSLDSLSYEQYF. CDR3 nucleotide sequence: TGTGCCAGCAGCTTAGACAGTCTCTCCTACGAGCAGTACTTC.

The chain's CDR3 is CASSVDRATEAFF. The CDR3 coding sequence is TGTGCCAGCAGCGTGGACAGGGCCACTGAAGCTTTCTTT. J is TRBJ1-1 and V is TRBV5-8, with 8 bases fitting TRBD1. V shed 4 bases and J 4 bases; nucleotides not matched to a gene: 3. The CDR3 totals 13 residues. In germline, CDR1 is SGHTS, CDR2 YDEGEE.

The sample holds a few counts of this clone. The chain combines TRBV25-1 with TRBJ1-2; maybe TRBD1 (6 bases). Trimming shortened V by 2 bases and J by 4 bases, and 8 bases separated the two germline ends. Per the germline V gene, CDR1 is MGHDK and CDR2 is SYGVNS. The CDR3 contains 13 residues. CDR3 region: CASSEGQFYGYTF. CDR3 coding DNA: TGTGCCAGCAGTGAAGGACAGTTCTATGGCTACACCTTC.

The chain links TRBV7-9 to TRBJ2-5; D call uncertain. The ends were cut back, 5 bases at V and 1 base at J, with 11 bases in the middle. The V gene's germline CDR1 is SEHNR and CDR2 FQNEAQ (reference sequence). The CDR3 has 14 residues. CDR3 residues: CASSPNGPQETQYF. The CDR3 DNA reads TGTGCCAGCAGCCCCAATGGACCCCAAGAGACCCAGTACTTC.

This clone was seen once. V is TRBV27 and J is TRBJ2-1; 9 bases align to TRBD1. This CDR3 is built from 13 residues. Trimming removed 6 bases from V and 12 bases from J; junction bases left unmatched: 9. The germline V gene encodes CDR1 MNHEY and CDR2 SMNVEV (reference sequence). The CDR3 DNA reads as TGTGCCAGCAGCAAGGACAGGGGACGCGTGCAGTTCTTC. This encodes CASSKDRGRVQFF.

J is TRBJ2-7 and V is TRBV6-5, with D possibly TRBD1 on 5 matching bases. The CDR3 contains 15 residues. Germline CDR1 reads MNHEY; CDR2 reads SVGAGI. Trimming pared 5 bases from V and 2 bases from J, leaving 16 bases between. The CDR3 DNA follows: TGTGCCAGCAGTAAATCCGGAGACAGACCCTACGAGCAGTACTTC. Amino acid sequence: CASSKSGDRPYEQYF.

This CDR3 is CASSDLRTGSNQPQHF. Here the CDR3 DNA reads TGTGCCAGTAGTGATTTGAGGACAGGGAGCAATCAGCCCCAGCATTTT. The chain employs TRBV19 and TRBJ1-5; TRBD1 agrees at 8 bases. CDR1 is LNHDA and CDR2 is SQIVND in the germline V gene (reference sequence). V shed 5 bases and J 1 base; nucleotides not matched to a gene: 7. The CDR3 has 16 residues.

The V call is TRBV6-1, the J call TRBJ2-3; 9 bases are shared with TRBD2. CDR1 is MNHNS and CDR2 is SASEGT in the germline V gene. With 10 bases clipped from V and 0 bases from J, the junction kept 8 bases outside the gene matches. This CDR3 region has 15 residues. This CDR3 is CATLGGGDSTDTQYF. DNA for the CDR3: TGTGCCACTCTGGGCGGGGGGGACAGCACAGATACGCAGTATTTT.

The chain carries TRBV9 and TRBJ2-1; the D gene could be TRBD1 or TRBD2 (5 bases each). CDR3 length: 16 residues. V was trimmed by 3 bases and J by 4 bases, leaving 17 bases between them. Germline assignment: CDR1 SGDLS and CDR2 YYNGEE. The CDR3 sequence: CASSGRDHRLYNEQFF. CDR3 DNA sequence: TGTGCCAGCAGCGGCCGGGACCACCGGTTATACAATGAGCAGTTCTTC. The complete variable domain, with remaining parts taken from reference TRBV9 and TRBJ2-1, reads DSGVTQTPKHLITATGQRVTLRCSPRSGDLSVYWYQQSLDQGLQFLIQYYNGEERAKGNILERFSAQQFPDLHSELNLSSLELGDSALYFCASSGRDHRLYNEQFFGPGTRLTVL.

The V call is TRBV4-1, the J call TRBJ1-5; 9 positions agree with TRBD1. The CDR3 is made up of 15 amino acids. From germline, CDR1 is MGHRA and CDR2 YSYEKL. V gave up 5 bases and J gave up 7 bases; unmatched junction bases: 9. The CDR3 is CASSSWTGEEQPQHF. The CDR3 DNA reads TGCGCCAGCAGCTCTTGGACAGGGGAAGAGCAGCCCCAGCATTTT.

The chain combines TRBV7-3 with TRBJ2-1; maybe TRBD2 (6 bases). V lost 5 bases, J lost 4 bases, and 9 bases lay in between. The germline gives CDR1 SGHTA, CDR2 FQGTGA. The CDR3 sequence is 13 residues long. This CDR3 is CASSPAGYNEQFF. CDR3 DNA sequence: TGTGCCAGCAGCCCCGCGGGATACAATGAGCAGTTCTTC.

The chain carries TRBV7-9 and TRBJ2-1, with 13 bases that match TRBD2. Germline CDR1 is SEHNR and CDR2 is FQNEAQ (reference sequence). Trimming cost V 5 bases and J 10 bases; bases outside gene matches: 20. The CDR3 has 19 residues. As DNA, the CDR3 is TGTGCCAGCAGCGCCTCACTAGCGGGAGGGCCGGGGGGTTCATGGGAGCAGTTCTTC. Encoded protein: CASSASLAGGPGGSWEQFF.

This clone was recorded a few times. This chain connects TRBV9 to TRBJ2-2, with 10 bases matching TRBD2. The V segment lost 7 bases and the J segment 5 bases; nucleotides outside the gene matches: 8. CDR1 is SGDLS and CDR2 is YYNGEE in the germline V gene. The CDR3 loop spans 15 amino acids. CDR3 loop: CASADLAGATGELFF. In nucleotides, the CDR3 is TGTGCCAGCGCCGATCTAGCGGGAGCTACCGGGGAGCTGTTTTTT.

V is TRBV11-2 and J is TRBJ1-4, with TRBD1 matching over 7 bases. Per germline, CDR1 SGHAT and CDR2 FQNNGV. This CDR3 contains 14 residues. V shed 6 bases, J shed 5 bases, and the junction held 6 bases outside the gene matches. CDR3 region: CASRPQGSNEKLFF. The DNA of the CDR3 is TGTGCCAGCAGACCACAGGGGAGCAATGAAAAACTGTTTTTT.

Comments on this clone: Other DNA sequences in this specimen translate into the identical CDR3. The CDR3 nucleotides read TGTGCCAGCAGTCCGGACAGGGTGAACACTGAAGCTTTCTTT. Translated, it gives CASSPDRVNTEAFF. The rearrangement uses TRBV6-6 and TRBJ1-1, with 8 bases identical to TRBD1. V shed 5 bases, J shed 0 bases, and the junction held 2 bases outside the gene matches. Germline V gene lookup returns CDR1 MNHNY and CDR2 SVGAGI (reference sequence). The CDR3 contains 14 residues.

The chain couples TRBV9 to TRBJ2-1; D tentatively reads TRBD1 or TRBD2 (5 bases each). CDR1 is SGDLS, CDR2 YYNGEE, per germline. This CDR3 comprises 13 residues. V lost 4 bases, J lost 9 bases, and 14 bases lay in between. The CDR3 reads CASSQWVGTEQFF. In DNA form, the CDR3 reads TGTGCCAGCAGCCAATGGGTGGGGACTGAGCAGTTCTTC.